A single sample is the source of the 15 T cell receptor beta chains below, sequenced in a study of blood T cell repertoires in COVID-19. Method: immunoSEQ multiplex PCR; TCRdb's copy keeps in-frame clones and lacks some. Among about 140,000 clones listed, more than 70% were seen once. Sequences were obtained from PBMCs or T cells enriched from blood (not recorded which). Receptors were obtained from a man aged 35-49 years with acute COVID-19.

J is TRBJ2-3 and V is TRBV20-1, with D maybe TRBD2 (6 bases). Germline V lookup: CDR1 DFQATT, CDR2 SNEGSKA (reference sequence). The CDR3 sequence is 14 residues long. Trimming stripped 5 bases from V and 2 bases from J, with 14 bases between. CDR3 sequence: CSAGVGLTTDTQYF. CDR3 bases: TGCAGTGCTGGTGTGGGACTGACCACAGATACGCAGTATTTT.

V and J are TRBV4-3 and TRBJ2-1, with D unresolved. This CDR3 is 15 amino acids long. Looked up from germline, CDR1 is LGHNA and CDR2 is YSLEER. The V gene lost 0 bases and the J gene lost 4 bases, with 10 bases spanning the gap. The CDR3 is CASSQDRVNYNEQFF. In nucleotides, the CDR3 is TGCGCCAGCAGCCAAGATCGGGTAAATTACAATGAGCAGTTCTTC.

This rearrangement joins TRBV27 to TRBJ2-7; 8 bases are shared with TRBD2. This CDR3 contains 14 residues. Germline V lookup: CDR1 MNHEY, CDR2 SMNVEV (reference sequence). V lost 8 bases to trimming and J lost 3 bases; unmatched junction nucleotides: 9. CDR3 residues: CASPADAGGYEQYF. CDR3 DNA: TGTGCCAGCCCAGCAGACGCGGGAGGCTACGAGCAGTACTTC.

CDR3 in DNA: TGTGCCAGCGGAGAGGAGGGACTAGCTCAAGATACGCAGTATTTT. Its translation is CASGEEGLAQDTQYF. The chain links TRBV3-1 (or the pseudogene TRBV3-2) to TRBJ2-3, with 9 bases aligning to TRBD2. Germline CDR1 reads LGHDT; CDR2 reads YNNKEL (reference sequence). Unmatched junction bases numbered 11, after V lost 8 bases and J lost 5 bases. The CDR3 consists of 15 residues.

V usage is TRBV27 and J usage is TRBJ2-7; unclear D gene. V lost 2 bases and J lost 2, with 10 bases in between. CDR1 is MNHEY, CDR2 SMNVEV, per germline (reference sequence). This CDR3 has 14 amino acids. CDR3 nucleotides: TGTGCCAGCAGTTTAATCCCCCAGGCCTACGAGCAGTACTTC. Translation: CASSLIPQAYEQYF.

This rearrangement joins TRBV5-1 to TRBJ2-2; D is undetermined. Trimming took 1 base from V and 4 from J, leaving 5 bases between them. Germline lookup yields CDR1 SGHRS and CDR2 YFSETQ. The CDR3 is 13 amino acids. The CDR3 bases are TGCGCCAGCAGCTTGTTAGTCACCGGGGAGCTGTTTTTT. This encodes CASSLLVTGELFF.

This clone has only one observation. The gene calls are TRBV4-1 and TRBJ1-5; no definite D call. In germline, CDR1 is MGHRA, CDR2 YSYEKL. CDR3 length: 14 residues. V shed 3 bases and J shed 6 bases, with 12 bases lying between them. CDR3 residues: CASSHFLLGQPQHF. The DNA of the CDR3 is TGCGCCAGCAGCCATTTTCTGCTAGGTCAGCCCCAGCATTTT.

The chain has TRBV7-2 and TRBJ2-7, with 8 bases aligning to TRBD2. The V gene's germline CDR1 is SGHTA and CDR2 FQGNSA. The V segment lost 5 bases and the J segment 4 bases; nucleotides outside the gene matches: 10. The CDR3 covers 15 residues. This CDR3 is CASSPSGGTQYEQYF. Written as DNA, the CDR3 is TGTGCCAGCAGCCCAAGCGGGGGAACACAATACGAGCAGTACTTC.

This sequence joins TRBV5-1 and TRBJ2-7; D gene ambiguous. There are 15 residues in the CDR3. Trimming cost V 5 bases and J 0 bases, with 15 bases left between them. Germline CDR1 and CDR2: SGHRS and YFSETQ. CDR3 sequence reads: CASRALDGSSYEQYF. Written as DNA, the CDR3 is TGCGCCAGCAGGGCGCTAGACGGGTCCTCCTACGAGCAGTACTTC.

CDR3 region: CASSYRAEAFF. In DNA, the CDR3 is TGTGCCAGCAGTTACAGGGCTGAAGCTTTCTTT. The chain combines TRBV12-3 or TRBV12-4 with TRBJ1-1; possibly TRBD1 for D (6 bases). The CDR3 has 11 amino acids. The ends were cut back, 4 bases at V and 6 bases at J, with 6 bases in the middle.

The rearrangement links TRBV19 to TRBJ1-1, with D tentatively TRBD1 (6 bases). Germline values: CDR1 LNHDA, CDR2 SQIVND (reference sequence). The ends were cut back, 6 bases at V and 5 bases at J, with 19 bases in the middle. The CDR3 runs to 15 residues. CDR3 coding DNA: TGTGCCAGTAGGCCCCCACAGGGAGGGTATACTGAAGCTTTCTTT. Amino acid sequence: CASRPPQGGYTEAFF.

The chain joins TRBV6-5 to TRBJ2-3; D not certain. Germline-derived CDR1 and CDR2 are MNHEY and SVGAGI. The ends were cut back, 7 bases at V and 6 bases at J, with 14 bases in the middle. This CDR3 spans 13 amino acids. The CDR3 nucleotides read TGTGCCAGCACCTCCGGAGCAGACGATACGCAGTATTTT. Protein: CASTSGADDTQYF.

The chain carries TRBV4-3 and TRBJ2-2; D is unclear. CDR3 length equals 14 residues. Germline CDR1 LGHNA, CDR2 YSLEER. The germline V and J ends were trimmed by 6 bases and 0 bases, with 8 bases remaining between them. This CDR3 is CASRTATNTGELFF. The CDR3 bases are TGCGCCAGCAGAACAGCTACGAACACCGGGGAGCTGTTTTTT.

This rearrangement joins TRBV15 to TRBJ2-5; 8 bases match TRBD2. The CDR3 has 14 amino acids. Trimming took 5 bases from V and 9 from J; bases not matched to a gene: 11. Germline assignment: CDR1 LNHNV and CDR2 YYDKDF (reference sequence). CDR3 loop: CATSRPSAGAPQYF. The CDR3 coding sequence is TGTGCCACCAGCCGTCCCTCAGCGGGAGCCCCCCAGTACTTC.

The chain employs TRBV4-2 and TRBJ2-2; tentative D call: TRBD2 (5 bases). Germline V gene sequence: CDR1 LGHNA, CDR2 YNFKEQ. The germline V and J ends were trimmed by 4 bases and 6 bases, with 15 bases remaining between them. The CDR3 spans 15 residues. CDR3 nucleotide sequence: TGTGCCAGCAGCCCCAAAGAGGGAGAGGCCGGGGAGCTGTTTTTT. Encoded protein: CASSPKEGEAGELFF.